Presented here are 5 T cell receptor beta chains from one specimen sequenced in a study of cytomegalovirus exposure and HLA in healthy donors. The table came from immunoSEQ multiplex PCR; TCRdb's copy has only in-frame clones and leaves some out. The repertoire includes approximately 90,000 clones, approximately 94% of them detected once, and about 1.1% sits in the top ten. Sequencing input: PBMCs. These receptors were collected from a young woman in good health and CMV-seropositive.

The rearrangement joins TRBV7-8 to TRBJ1-5, with a weak D call TRBD1 (5 bases). Per germline, CDR1 SGHVS and CDR2 FQNEAQ. This CDR3 contains 18 residues. The V gene lost 2 bases and the J gene lost 0 bases, with 17 bases spanning the gap. CDR3 DNA sequence: TGTGCCAGCAGCTTACTCTGGGGCAGGGAATATAGCAATCAGCCCCAGCATTTT. Its translation: CASSLLWGREYSNQPQHF.

This clone was picked up one time. This sequence joins TRBV10-2 and TRBJ2-3; 9 nucleotides align to TRBD1. The CDR3 runs to 13 residues. Unmatched junction bases numbered 3, after V lost 8 bases and J lost 3 bases. Germline lookup yields CDR1 WSHSY and CDR2 SAAADI. CDR3 sequence reads: CASVQGATDTQYF. The CDR3 DNA sequence: TGCGCCAGCGTACAGGGGGCTACAGATACGCAGTATTTT.

V usage is TRBV5-4 and J usage is TRBJ1-5, with D possibly TRBD1 on 5 matching bases. The ends were cut back, 3 bases at V and 5 bases at J, with 12 bases in the middle. This CDR3 has 14 amino acids. The germline gives CDR1 SGHNT, CDR2 YYREEE (reference sequence). CDR3 loop: CASSSAGSHQPQHF. In DNA form, the CDR3 reads TGTGCCAGCAGCTCGGCAGGGTCGCATCAGCCCCAGCATTTT.

The chain couples TRBV11-3 to TRBJ2-2; the D is unclear. CDR1 is SGHNT and CDR2 is YENEEA in the germline V gene. The CDR3 consists of 13 residues. V lost 3 bases and J lost 6, with 8 bases in between. CDR3 loop: CASSFRGSGELFF. The CDR3 nucleotides are TGTGCCAGCAGCTTTAGAGGTTCCGGGGAGCTGTTTTTT.

J is TRBJ2-6 and V is TRBV7-2, with 16 nucleotides matching TRBD2. Germline CDR1 and CDR2: SGHTA and FQGNSA. The CDR3 covers 21 residues. The V segment lost 0 bases and the J segment 4 bases; nucleotides outside the gene matches: 9. The CDR3 reads CASSLARGLAGGPSGANVLTF. CDR3 nucleotide sequence: TGTGCCAGCAGCTTAGCGCGGGGACTAGCGGGAGGGCCTTCCGGGGCCAACGTCCTGACTTTC.